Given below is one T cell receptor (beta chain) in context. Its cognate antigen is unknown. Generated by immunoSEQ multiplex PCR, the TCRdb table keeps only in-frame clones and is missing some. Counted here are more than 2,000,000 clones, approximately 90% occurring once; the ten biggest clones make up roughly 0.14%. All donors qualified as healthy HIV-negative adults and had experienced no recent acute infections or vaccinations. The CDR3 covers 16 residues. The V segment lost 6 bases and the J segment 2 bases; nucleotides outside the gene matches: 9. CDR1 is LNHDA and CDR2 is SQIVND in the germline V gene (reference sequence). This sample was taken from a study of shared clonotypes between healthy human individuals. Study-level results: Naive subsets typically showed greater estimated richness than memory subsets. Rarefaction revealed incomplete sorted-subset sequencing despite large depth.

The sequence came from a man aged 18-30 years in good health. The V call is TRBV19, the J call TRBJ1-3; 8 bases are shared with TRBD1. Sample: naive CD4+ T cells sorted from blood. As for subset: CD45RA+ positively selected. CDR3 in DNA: TGTGCCAGTAGACCGACAGGGGAAGGTCCTGGAAACACCATATATTTT. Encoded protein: CASRPTGEGPGNTIYF.